These 12 T cell receptor beta chains were all obtained from the same sample, sequenced in a study of identical twins. TCRdb re-derived calls from the 5' RACE reads in MiXCR, one entry per CDR3 protein. Of hundreds of thousands of distinct CDR3 sequences in the sample, less than 10% were seen once. The same sample was also studied in work on yellow fever vaccine responses in identical twins.

The specimen sequenced was PBMCs. Every receptor here comes from a woman between 18 and 29 years old in good health.

There are a few counts of this clonotype. CDR3 sequence reads: CASSGARGPLYEQFF. The CDR3 nucleotides read TGTGCCAGCAGCGGGGCTCGGGGGCCTCTCTATGAGCAGTTCTTC. This chain uses TRBV7-8 with TRBJ2-1, with D perhaps matching TRBD1 or TRBD2 (6 bases each). This CDR3 has 15 amino acids. V lost 5 bases to trimming and J lost 8 bases, with 19 bases between them. Germline V gene lookup returns CDR1 SGHVS and CDR2 FQNEAQ.

This chain joins TRBV23-1 and TRBJ2-5; D is undetermined. TRBV23-1 carries the ORF label, with uncertain function. The CDR3 sequence is 14 residues long. V was clipped by 2 bases and J by 2 bases, with 9 bases between them. The CDR3 DNA follows: TGCGCCAGCAGTCAACTGGTACATCAAGAGACCCAGTACTTC. Its protein is CASSQLVHQETQYF.

The chain couples TRBV20-1 to TRBJ2-5, with 7 bases matching TRBD2. The V and J ends lost 5 bases and 5 bases, in that order; junction bases with no gene match: 5. The length of the CDR3 is 12 residues. In germline, CDR1 is DFQATT, CDR2 SNEGSKA (reference sequence). CDR3 protein: CSAPGRAETQYF. Written as DNA, the CDR3 is TGCAGTGCTCCGGGGAGGGCCGAGACCCAGTACTTC.

This clonotype was observed at least ten times. This chain uses TRBV27 with TRBJ2-7; D gene unclear. CDR1 and CDR2 (germline): MNHEY, SMNVEV (reference sequence). The V gene lost 4 bases and the J gene lost 0 bases, with 16 bases spanning the gap. The CDR3 length is 16 residues. CDR3 sequence: CASSYSPGSSSYEQYF. CDR3 coding DNA: TGTGCCAGCAGTTACTCTCCCGGGTCCAGCTCCTACGAGCAGTACTTC.

The chain joins TRBV10-3 to TRBJ2-7; TRBD2 matches at 7 bases. The CDR3 loop spans 15 amino acids. CDR1 is ENHRY and CDR2 is SYGVKD in the germline V gene. V was clipped by 1 base and J by 7 bases; unmatched bases: 10. The CDR3 DNA reads as TGTGCCATCAGTGAGTGGGAGGGAGGGCCGGGTGAGCAGTACTTC. Translation: CAISEWEGGPGEQYF.

This clonotype was counted a few times. This rearrangement joins TRBV28 to TRBJ1-4; tentative D call: TRBD1 (5 bases). The germline V and J ends were trimmed by 8 bases and 8 bases, with 18 bases remaining between them. This CDR3 is built from 14 residues. In germline, CDR1 is MDHEN, CDR2 SYDVKM. The CDR3 nucleotides read TGTGCCAGCGTGCCGGGGGGGGTAATAGAAAAACTGTTTTTT. Its protein product is CASVPGGVIEKLFF.

This clonotype was seen a handful of times. The CDR3 region is CASSPPSNTGELFF. The CDR3, as DNA: TGTGCCAGCAGTCCCCCCTCGAACACCGGGGAGCTGTTTTTT. The chain links TRBV12-3 or TRBV12-4 to TRBJ2-2; D remains ambiguous. The V and J ends lost 5 bases and 0 bases respectively, with 7 bases between them. CDR3 length: 14 amino acids.

This clonotype was seen at least ten times. The chain is built from TRBV4-1 and TRBJ2-1, with a possible D match to TRBD2 (5 bases). Trimming took 4 bases from V and 5 from J, leaving 12 bases between them. The CDR3 consists of 14 residues. The germline V gene encodes CDR1 MGHRA and CDR2 YSYEKL. The CDR3 reads CASSLLGLNNEQFF. The CDR3 DNA follows: TGCGCCAGCAGCCTGCTAGGACTGAACAATGAGCAGTTCTTC.

The table lists this clonotype with many counts. The V and J genes are TRBV24-1 and TRBJ2-3; D call uncertain. The CDR3 totals 14 residues. The germline V gene encodes CDR1 KGHDR and CDR2 SFDVKD. V was cut by 2 bases and J by 0 bases, with 5 bases left in between. The CDR3 region is CATSDWGSTDTQYF. The CDR3 coding sequence is TGTGCCACCAGTGATTGGGGAAGCACAGATACGCAGTATTTT.

The chain is built from TRBV12-3 or TRBV12-4 and TRBJ2-1; D remains unclear. Trimming took off 5 bases at V and 8 bases at J, with 10 bases between the two ends. The CDR3 has 12 residues. CDR3 loop: CASSASFDEQFF. CDR3 sequence (DNA): TGTGCCAGCAGTGCCTCATTCGATGAGCAGTTCTTC.

This clonotype was observed at least ten times. The rearrangement links TRBV5-1 to TRBJ2-5; 7 bases are a match to TRBD1. Trimming cost V 3 bases and J 3 bases; bases outside gene matches: 8. The CDR3 runs to 15 residues. From germline, CDR1 is SGHRS and CDR2 YFSETQ. In DNA form, the CDR3 reads TGCGCCAGCAGCTCCCGAGGGACAGCCAAAGAGACCCAGTACTTC. As protein: CASSSRGTAKETQYF.

The rearrangement joins TRBV27 to TRBJ2-3, with 8 nucleotides matching TRBD2. J gave up 2 bases and V 2 bases, and 6 bases lay outside the gene matches. Germline loops: CDR1 MNHEY, CDR2 SMNVEV (reference sequence). CDR3 length: 16 residues. The CDR3 DNA sequence: TGTGCCAGCAGTTTAGAAGCGGGAGCCCTCACAGATACGCAGTATTTT. Protein product: CASSLEAGALTDTQYF.